This T cell receptor (beta chain) is from a study of T cells in Graves' hyperthyroidism and ophthalmopathy (dated by TCRdb to the late 2010s). Background on the whole study: Peripheral blood was sampled at the time of initial diagnosis, prior to any treatment. A discovery cohort of about a hundred patients, roughly 40 with Graves' ophthalmopathy and fewer than 65 with stable Graves' hyperthyroidism, was used to find distinguishing TCR V-J signatures. Prospective prediction of ophthalmopathy was tested in an independent validation cohort consisting of 18 to 20 hyperthyroidism patients and approximately 16 patients who later progressed to ophthalmopathy. The roughly 100 discovery patients were randomly split 7:3 into training and test sets. Thyroid tissue and blood T-cell repertoires from six Graves' hyperthyroidism patients were also compared in the study. After blood sampling, hyperthyroidism patients were treated with methimazole at a starting dose of 30 mg daily, and ophthalmopathy patients were treated with high-dose intravenous methylprednisolone. TCR Vbeta CDR3 sequencing of approximately 140 peripheral blood samples (43 ophthalmopathy, approximately 80 hyperthyroidism and about 17 progressor patients) is reported in the paper.

This clonotype was counted ten times or more. What this receptor recognizes is not known. No much larger clonotype is one base removed from it; base qualities were not supplied. The TCR beta CDR3 regions were amplified from RNA transcripts. A first-round RT-PCR of the TCR CDR3 used the HTBI primer set with the Qiagen OneStep RT-PCR kit. The libraries were constructed in a second round of multiplex PCR and then size-selected and purified. Libraries were sequenced paired-end with 100 bp reads on an Illumina HiSeq2000. As for the original processing: SOAPnuke was used to process the raw data, throwing out any read that contained adapters or uncalled bases, had a mean Phred below 15, or lacked an exact constant-primer or identifier match. High-quality paired reads were merged using COPE v1.2.5, and each unique nucleotide sequence was defined as a clonotype. Clonotypes were aligned to IMGT TRBV, TRBD and TRBJ reference segments using MiTCR v1.1. Only V-J combinations with frequency above 0.0001, covering about 99% of repertoires, were analysed. The TCS score was defined as F50 (clonal expansion) divided by E x V (chaos), with BLOSUM62-based TCRdist calculated between CDR3 peptides within each V-J. Welch's t-statistics and random forest reduced 450 to 600 V-J features to roughly 13, which were used in a naive Bayes classifier (R e1071). The public reads were quality trimmed at Q25 with fastp and then assembled into clones with MiXCR by TCRdb, keeping productive beta chains. Rows with one shared CDR3 protein collapse into an entry with the most common genes and DNA. TCRdb assigned the V and J calls; the authors' analysis was not used. Across this sample there are approximately 560,000 distinct CDR3 sequences, with approximately 15% seen only once. The ten largest clones add up to 6.5% to 8% of the sample.

Graves' hyperthyroidism was defined as stable when no progression to ophthalmopathy occurred over 18 months of follow-up. Hyperthyroidism patients were aged 18 to 65 years and newly diagnosed, with disease duration of less than 2 months. Patients with uncontrolled infections, other autoimmune diseases, pregnancy or lactation were excluded. Diagnoses were based on clinical symptoms, serum thyroxine and TRAb, thyroid ultrasound and orbital computed tomography. Ficoll-Paque density gradient centrifugation was used to isolate PBMCs from about 9.4 ml of fresh peripheral blood. Total RNA was extracted using Trizol reagent, and RNA quality was assessed on an Agilent 2100 Bioanalyzer. Measured from the cysteine to the phenylalanine, the CDR3 is 15 residues long. Only the CDR3 DNA stays, 45 bases, in frame from base 1. Reading the germline V gene gives CDR1 ENHRY and CDR2 SYGVKD. Trimming at the junction amounts to 10 bases on V and 2 bases on J, and the germline ends lie 18 bases apart.

Here is what the overall study found, with its caveats: Most expanded thyroid clonotypes (frequency above 0.001) were also found in blood, which suggests that blood repertoires may mirror thyroid immune responses. No statistical method was used to set the sample size in advance, and investigators knew the group allocation. In validation, the model predicted progression to ophthalmopathy with just under 71% sensitivity and roughly 72% specificity, a median of around 6.6 months before onset. A model built on a 13 V-J signature distinguished ophthalmopathy from stable hyperthyroidism, reaching roughly 88% sensitivity and under 84% specificity in cross-validation and 80%/75% in testing.

The chain employs TRBV10-3 and TRBJ1-5; no D segment can be confidently identified. Sequences were obtained from blood. The TCR originated in a woman in her 30s with Graves' hyperthyroidism. The sequenced DNA: TGTGCCACCCAGAAAGTCTTGGGCGGCAATCAGCCCCAGCATTTT. Its translation reads: CATQKVLGGNQPQHF.